Below, 16 T cell receptor beta chains from the same sample are listed, as sequenced in a study of T cells in women clearing cervical HPV infection. TCRdb keeps only in-frame clones here, not all; method: immunoSEQ multiplex PCR. In all, the sample yields about 24,000 clones. The sample was blood buffy coat. Receptors were obtained from a woman between 18 and 70 years old with a cervical HPV16 infection that either progressed to CIN3+ or cleared (not recorded which).

A note on this clone: Read data end 3 residues before the CDR3 end; the end is taken from the germline J gene. The rearrangement uses TRBV20-1 and TRBJ2-1, with 10 positions matching TRBD2. V was pared by 1 base and J by 0 bases, with 3 bases of the junction left unmatched. CDR1 DFQATT and CDR2 SNEGSKA come from the germline V gene (reference sequence). This CDR3 has 16 amino acids. CDR3 DNA (partial): TGCAGTGCTAGAGTACTAGCGGGGTCCTCCTACAATGAG. The encoded protein is CSARVLAGSSYNE. The entire CDR3 is CSARVLAGSSYNEQFF.

Here the CDR3 reads CASSEARGGTENEQFF. The CDR3 DNA, read in part, is TGTGCCAGCAGTGAAGCGAGGGGGGGCACTGAAAATGAG. The chain uses TRBV2 and TRBJ2-1; a weak D match, TRBD2 (7 bases). The DNA ends 3 residues before the CDR3 does, and the rest of the CDR3 is filled in from the germline J gene. V was cut by 0 bases and J by 7 bases, with 16 bases left in between. Per the germline V gene, CDR1 is SNHLY and CDR2 is FYNNEI. The CDR3 is 16 residues long.

Concerning this clone: With the read ending 3 residues before the CDR3 end, the germline J gene is used to fill in that end. This chain joins TRBV20-1 and TRBJ1-4; D uncertain. In germline, CDR1 is DFQATT, CDR2 SNEGSKA (reference sequence). V was trimmed by 6 bases and J by 4 bases, leaving 9 bases between them. The CDR3 covers 12 residues. The CDR3 is CSAARSNEKLFF. CDR3 bases read: TGCAGTGCGGCCAGAAGTAATGAAAAA.

As concerns this clone: The read terminates 3 residues before the CDR3 end, so the remaining end is supplied by the germline J gene. The gene calls are TRBV4-1 and TRBJ2-5, with a tentative D call TRBD2 (6 bases). Germline values: CDR1 MGHRA, CDR2 YSYEKL. V was trimmed by 4 bases and J by 5 bases, leaving 11 bases between them. The CDR3 sequence is 13 residues long. Partial CDR3 DNA: TGCGCCAGCAGCCCCACACGGGGGGAGACC. This translates into CASSPTRGET. The whole CDR3 sequence is CASSPTRGETQYF.

Concerning this clone: The CDR3 extends 3 residues past the end of the read, so its final part is completed from the germline J gene. This chain links TRBV19 with TRBJ2-5, with TRBD2 identical over 11 bases. This CDR3 has 20 residues. The trim removed 5 bases at V and 7 bases at J, leaving 24 bases unmatched. CDR1 is LNHDA and CDR2 is SQIVND in the germline V gene (reference sequence). The CDR3 loop reads CASSPLGRRLAGGPTGTQYF. CDR3 DNA, as far as it was read: TGTGCCAGTAGTCCCCTGGGTCGCCGGCTAGCGGGAGGTCCCACGGGGACC.

Details on this clone: From the germline J gene comes the end of the CDR3, since the read stops 3 residues before it. J is TRBJ2-2 and V is TRBV7-6, with 10 bases that match TRBD1. This CDR3 has 17 amino acids. Per the germline V gene, CDR1 is SGHVS and CDR2 is FNYEAQ. CDR3 DNA, as far as it was read: TGTGCCAGCAGCCCAGCCCGCGCCGACAGGGGGCAGGAAAAG. This encodes CASSPARADRGQEK. The full CDR3 reads CASSPARADRGQEKLFF.

Points on this clone: The read halts 3 residues ahead of the CDR3 end, with the missing end drawn from the germline J gene. The chain uses TRBV20-1 and TRBJ2-1; TRBD2 agrees at 8 bases. J lost 7 bases, V lost 8 bases, and 16 bases had no gene match. CDR1 is DFQATT, CDR2 SNEGSKA, per germline (reference sequence). The CDR3 is 15 residues long. CDR3 DNA (partial): TGCAGTTCCCTTAGCGGGGACGTTAGTACAAATGAG. It yields the protein CSSLSGDVSTNE. The entire CDR3 sequence reads CSSLSGDVSTNEQFF.

About this clone: Sequencing ends 3 residues short of the CDR3 end; the germline J gene provides the rest. V is TRBV7-3 and J is TRBJ1-4; D uncertain. The V and J ends lost 2 bases and 6 bases respectively, with 19 bases between them. CDR1 and CDR2 from the germline V gene are SGHTA and FQGTGA. The CDR3 length is 17 residues. The part of the CDR3 DNA that was read is TGTGCCAGCAGCTTAGGTAGACGCCAGACACGCTATGAAAAA. It encodes CASSLGRRQTRYEK. The complete CDR3 reads CASSLGRRQTRYEKLFF. Full variable domain (outside the CDR3, taken from reference TRBV7-3 and TRBJ1-4): GAGVSQTPSNKVTEKGKYVELRCDPISGHTALYWYRQSLGQGPEFLIYFQGTGAADDSGLPNDRFFAVRPEGSVSTLKIQRTERGDSAVYLCASSLGRRQTRYEKLFFGSGTQLSVL.

A note on this clone: The CDR3 end falls 3 residues outside the read, so it is completed with the germline J gene. V is TRBV9 and J is TRBJ2-7; D perhaps matches TRBD2 (6 bases). This CDR3 region has 14 residues. V was clipped by 0 bases and J by 3 bases, with 10 bases between them. Germline V gene lookup returns CDR1 SGDLS and CDR2 YYNGEE. CDR3 bases read: TGTGCCAGCAGCGTAGTTGCGGGAAACTACGAG. It specifies CASSVVAGNYE. The whole CDR3 sequence reads CASSVVAGNYEQYF.

The sequenced part of the CDR3 DNA is TGTGCCAGCAGTGATTATGAGGGCGGGGAGACC. Translated, it gives CASSDYEGGET. In full, the CDR3 reads CASSDYEGGETQYF. The chain carries TRBV6-1 and TRBJ2-5; weak D call: TRBD2 (5 bases). The CDR3 is cut off 3 residues early in the read; its end comes from the germline J gene. Germline V CDR1 and CDR2: MNHNS, SASEGT. CDR3 size: 14 residues. Trimming pared 3 bases from V and 5 bases from J, leaving 13 bases between.

A remark on this clone: The sequence runs out 3 residues before the end of the CDR3; the remainder is reconstructed from the germline J gene. The J gene is TRBJ2-1, the V gene TRBV19; D possibly corresponds to TRBD2 (6 bases). V dropped 9 bases and J dropped 3 bases, with 18 bases sitting between them. Germline assignment: CDR1 LNHDA and CDR2 SQIVND (reference sequence). This CDR3 is 15 amino acids long. The CDR3 bases that were read are TGTGCCAGAACGGCCGGGGGACCGCTCTACAATGAG. Residues: CARTAGGPLYNE. The entire CDR3 reads CARTAGGPLYNEQFF.

Worth noting for this clone: The read terminates 3 residues before the CDR3 end, so the remaining end is supplied by the germline J gene. This chain uses TRBV18 with TRBJ1-4, with TRBD1 as a possible D gene (5 bases). Germline-derived CDR1 and CDR2 are KGHSH and LQKENI. The CDR3 extends over 19 amino acids. The sequenced CDR3 bases are TGTGCCAGCTCACCCCGACAGTTTAATCCTTTAACTGGGGCCAACGTA. Its translation: CASSPRQFNPLTGANV. Given in full, the CDR3 is CASSPRQFNPLTGANVLFF. Full variable domain (outside the CDR3, taken from reference TRBV18 and TRBJ1-4): NAGVMQNPRHLVRRRGQEARLRCSPMKGHSHVYWYRQLPEEGLKFMVYLQKENIIDESGMPKERFSAEFPKEGPSILRIQQVVRGDSAAYFCASSPRQFNPLTGANVLFFGSGTQLSVL.

As regards this clone: The read terminates 3 residues before the CDR3 end, so the remaining end is supplied by the germline J gene. The chain combines TRBV30 with TRBJ1-5, with TRBD1 as a possible D gene (5 bases). This CDR3 region has 14 residues. With 3 bases removed from V and 2 bases from J, the gap between germline ends came to 11 bases. Germline V gene lookup returns CDR1 GTSNPN and CDR2 SVGIG (reference sequence). The CDR3: CAWREGVRNQPQHF. CDR3 DNA (partial): TGTGCCTGGAGAGAAGGGGTTCGCAATCAGCCC.

In regard to this clone: The CDR3 end is not reached by the read, which stops 3 residues before it; the germline J gene fills it in. This chain uses TRBV2 with TRBJ1-6; the D is unclear. Trimming pared 6 bases from V and 5 bases from J, leaving 8 bases between. Germline V CDR1 and CDR2: SNHLY, FYNNEI. CDR3 length: 13 residues. The CDR3 loop is CASRQIDNSPLHF. The part of the CDR3 DNA that was read is TGTGCCAGCAGACAGATAGATAATTCACCC.

With respect to this clone: The read finishes 3 residues shy of the CDR3 end, and the germline J gene is used to complete it. The chain is built from TRBV6-1 and TRBJ1-6, with 8 bases aligning to TRBD1. This CDR3 has 14 amino acids. The ends lost 4 bases at V and 12 bases at J; junction bases unmatched: 8. Germline lookup yields CDR1 MNHNS and CDR2 SASEGT. CDR3 sequence: CASSAQGARLPLHF. The sequenced CDR3 bases are TGTGCCAGCAGTGCTCAGGGGGCCCGGCTACCC.

Regarding this clone: The sequence runs out 3 residues before the end of the CDR3; the remainder is reconstructed from the germline J gene. J is TRBJ1-1 and V is TRBV2; D may be TRBD1 (6 bases). CDR3 length: 12 residues. V was pared by 5 bases and J by 7 bases, with 11 bases between. Germline loops: CDR1 SNHLY, CDR2 FYNNEI. The DNA read from the CDR3 is TGTGCCAGCAGTTTCACAGGGTATGAA. It translates to CASSFTGYE. The complete CDR3 reads CASSFTGYEAFF. Together with reference TRBV2 and TRBJ1-1, the CDR3 gives the full variable domain: EPEVTQTPSHQVTQMGQEVILRCVPISNHLYFYWYRQILGQKVEFLVSFYNNEISEKSEIFDDQFSVERPDGSNFTLKIRSTKLEDSAMYFCASSFTGYEAFFGQGTRLTVV.